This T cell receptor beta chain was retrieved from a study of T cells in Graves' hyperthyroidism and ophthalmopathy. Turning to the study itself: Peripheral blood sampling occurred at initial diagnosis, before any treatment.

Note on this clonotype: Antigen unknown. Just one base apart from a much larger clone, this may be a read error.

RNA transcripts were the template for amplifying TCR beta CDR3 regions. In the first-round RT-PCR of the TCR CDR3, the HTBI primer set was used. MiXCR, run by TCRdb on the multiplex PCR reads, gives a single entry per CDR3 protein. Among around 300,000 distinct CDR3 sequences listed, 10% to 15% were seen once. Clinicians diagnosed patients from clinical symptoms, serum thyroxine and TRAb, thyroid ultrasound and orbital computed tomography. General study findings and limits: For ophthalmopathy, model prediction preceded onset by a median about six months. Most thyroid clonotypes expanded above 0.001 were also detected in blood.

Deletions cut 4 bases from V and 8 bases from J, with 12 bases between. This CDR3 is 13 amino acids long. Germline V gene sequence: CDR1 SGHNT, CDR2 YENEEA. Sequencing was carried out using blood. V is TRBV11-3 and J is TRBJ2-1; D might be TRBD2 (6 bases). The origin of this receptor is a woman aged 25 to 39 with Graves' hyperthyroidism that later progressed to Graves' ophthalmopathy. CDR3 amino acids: CASSSGLTDEQFF. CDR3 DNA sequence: TGTGCCAGCAGCTCCGGACTAACGGATGAGCAGTTCTTC.